This T cell receptor (beta chain) originates from a study of T cells in Graves' hyperthyroidism and ophthalmopathy. This CDR3 is 19 amino acids long. The germline gives CDR1 KGHDR, CDR2 SFDVKD. Trimming took off 4 bases at V and 3 bases at J, with 24 bases between the two ends. RNA transcripts served as the template for amplifying TCR beta CDR3 regions. In the first-round RT-PCR of the TCR CDR3, the HTBI primer set was used. TCRdb re-analysed the multiplex PCR reads in MiXCR, keeping a single row per CDR3 protein. The repertoire holds over 450,000 distinct CDR3 sequences, with 13% to 15% as singletons.

The sequence derives from a woman between 18 and 30 years old with Graves' hyperthyroidism. The sample was blood. This chain uses TRBV24-1 with TRBJ2-1; D call uncertain. CDR3 sequence: CATSEARPTTRLHYNEQFF. The CDR3 nucleotides are TGTGCCACCAGTGAGGCGAGGCCCACAACTCGACTCCACTACAATGAGCAGTTCTTC.